Listed below are T cell receptor beta chains from one sample, sequenced in a study of T-cell reconstitution after alpha-beta-depleted transplantation in children. Using its own MiXCR run on the PCR reads, TCRdb lists one record per CDR3 protein. The table has about 610,000 distinct CDR3 sequences, 10% to 13% seen once. Sequencing used PBMCs from the stem cell graft donor, obtained from the stem cell graft. These receptors all stem from a human donor who donated a stem cell graft to a child with acute myeloid leukemia. Both conserved end residues are part of each CDR3. Each record gives: clone size, D gene, J gene, V gene, CDR3 DNA, CDR3 protein. The D gene is left open where the match is weak. Size is omitted from some rows. Given values are once, few, many or a class for expanded clones.

>few|TRBD2|TRBJ2-4|TRBV6-2/TRBV6-3
TGTGCCAGCAGTTACTCGCCGCGGACTAGCGGGATGAGTCCGAAGTACTTC
CASSYSPRTSGMSPKYF
>NA|NA|TRBJ2-1|TRBV7-9
TGTGCCAGCAGCTTAGACGGGAGTATCAATGAGCAGTTCTTC
CASSLDGSINEQFF
>few|TRBD2|TRBJ2-7|TRBV20-1
TGCAGTGCTAGTAGGCAGGGGACTAGCGGTCTCTACGAGCAGTACTTC
CSASRQGTSGLYEQYF
>few|NA|TRBJ1-5|TRBV12-3/TRBV12-4
TGTGCCAGCAGTTTAAGCCCCGGGGCCCAGCATTTT
CASSLSPGAQHF
>many|NA|TRBJ1-1|TRBV5-1
TGCGCCAGCAGCTTATTAGCAGTGGTCGTCGGGAACACTGAAGCTTTCTTT
CASSLLAVVVGNTEAFF
>many|NA|TRBJ2-5|TRBV29-1
TGCAGCGTTTTAACTAGCCTCCCCATTGAGACCCAGTACTTC
CSVLTSLPIETQYF
>NA|TRBD2|TRBJ2-7|TRBV3-1
TGTGCCAGCAGCCAAGAGGGAGGGAGCCACTACGAGCAGTACTTC
CASSQEGGSHYEQYF
>few|NA|TRBJ1-1|TRBV5-5
TGTGCCAGCAGCTCAACAACTAACACTGAAGCTTTCTTT
CASSSTTNTEAFF
>many|NA|TRBJ1-5|TRBV20-1
TGCAGTGCTAGTATGGGATCCCCGGATCAGCCCCAGCATTTT
CSASMGSPDQPQHF
>NA|TRBD2|TRBJ2-3|TRBV6-2/TRBV6-3
TGTGCCAGCAGTTACTCGACGGGGACTAGCGGGATCAGGGGGACAGATACGCAGTATTTT
CASSYSTGTSGIRGTDTQYF
>few|TRBD2|TRBJ2-1|TRBV7-9
TGTGCCAGCAGATCCGAATTGGGAGCGGGAGGGCCGGGTGAGCAGTTCTTC
CASRSELGAGGPGEQFF
>few|TRBD2|TRBJ2-7|TRBV7-2
TGTGCCAGCACCCTCGGCGGGAGGCTCTCCTACGAGCAGTACTTC
CASTLGGRLSYEQYF
>NA|NA|TRBJ1-6|TRBV12-3/TRBV12-4
TGTGCCAGCATCGCGGGGGGGTACAATTCACCCCTCCACTTT
CASIAGGYNSPLHF
>NA|TRBD2|TRBJ2-7|TRBV28
TGTGCCAGCAGTTTCCTCACAGGGGTAAGGCGGGAGGGTCACGAGCAGTACTTC
CASSFLTGVRREGHEQYF
>few|TRBD2|TRBJ2-1|TRBV18
TGTGCCAGCTCACCACCCGGGACTAGCGGGACTCTTGAGCAGTTCTTC
CASSPPGTSGTLEQFF
>NA|NA|TRBJ2-1|TRBV6-4
TGTGCCAGCAGTGAGGGCAGGGGTACTGAGCAGTTCTTC
CASSEGRGTEQFF
>many|NA|TRBJ2-1|TRBV29-1
TGCAGCGTACTAGCCCTCTCGCGGGGCTATGAGCAGTTCTTC
CSVLALSRGYEQFF